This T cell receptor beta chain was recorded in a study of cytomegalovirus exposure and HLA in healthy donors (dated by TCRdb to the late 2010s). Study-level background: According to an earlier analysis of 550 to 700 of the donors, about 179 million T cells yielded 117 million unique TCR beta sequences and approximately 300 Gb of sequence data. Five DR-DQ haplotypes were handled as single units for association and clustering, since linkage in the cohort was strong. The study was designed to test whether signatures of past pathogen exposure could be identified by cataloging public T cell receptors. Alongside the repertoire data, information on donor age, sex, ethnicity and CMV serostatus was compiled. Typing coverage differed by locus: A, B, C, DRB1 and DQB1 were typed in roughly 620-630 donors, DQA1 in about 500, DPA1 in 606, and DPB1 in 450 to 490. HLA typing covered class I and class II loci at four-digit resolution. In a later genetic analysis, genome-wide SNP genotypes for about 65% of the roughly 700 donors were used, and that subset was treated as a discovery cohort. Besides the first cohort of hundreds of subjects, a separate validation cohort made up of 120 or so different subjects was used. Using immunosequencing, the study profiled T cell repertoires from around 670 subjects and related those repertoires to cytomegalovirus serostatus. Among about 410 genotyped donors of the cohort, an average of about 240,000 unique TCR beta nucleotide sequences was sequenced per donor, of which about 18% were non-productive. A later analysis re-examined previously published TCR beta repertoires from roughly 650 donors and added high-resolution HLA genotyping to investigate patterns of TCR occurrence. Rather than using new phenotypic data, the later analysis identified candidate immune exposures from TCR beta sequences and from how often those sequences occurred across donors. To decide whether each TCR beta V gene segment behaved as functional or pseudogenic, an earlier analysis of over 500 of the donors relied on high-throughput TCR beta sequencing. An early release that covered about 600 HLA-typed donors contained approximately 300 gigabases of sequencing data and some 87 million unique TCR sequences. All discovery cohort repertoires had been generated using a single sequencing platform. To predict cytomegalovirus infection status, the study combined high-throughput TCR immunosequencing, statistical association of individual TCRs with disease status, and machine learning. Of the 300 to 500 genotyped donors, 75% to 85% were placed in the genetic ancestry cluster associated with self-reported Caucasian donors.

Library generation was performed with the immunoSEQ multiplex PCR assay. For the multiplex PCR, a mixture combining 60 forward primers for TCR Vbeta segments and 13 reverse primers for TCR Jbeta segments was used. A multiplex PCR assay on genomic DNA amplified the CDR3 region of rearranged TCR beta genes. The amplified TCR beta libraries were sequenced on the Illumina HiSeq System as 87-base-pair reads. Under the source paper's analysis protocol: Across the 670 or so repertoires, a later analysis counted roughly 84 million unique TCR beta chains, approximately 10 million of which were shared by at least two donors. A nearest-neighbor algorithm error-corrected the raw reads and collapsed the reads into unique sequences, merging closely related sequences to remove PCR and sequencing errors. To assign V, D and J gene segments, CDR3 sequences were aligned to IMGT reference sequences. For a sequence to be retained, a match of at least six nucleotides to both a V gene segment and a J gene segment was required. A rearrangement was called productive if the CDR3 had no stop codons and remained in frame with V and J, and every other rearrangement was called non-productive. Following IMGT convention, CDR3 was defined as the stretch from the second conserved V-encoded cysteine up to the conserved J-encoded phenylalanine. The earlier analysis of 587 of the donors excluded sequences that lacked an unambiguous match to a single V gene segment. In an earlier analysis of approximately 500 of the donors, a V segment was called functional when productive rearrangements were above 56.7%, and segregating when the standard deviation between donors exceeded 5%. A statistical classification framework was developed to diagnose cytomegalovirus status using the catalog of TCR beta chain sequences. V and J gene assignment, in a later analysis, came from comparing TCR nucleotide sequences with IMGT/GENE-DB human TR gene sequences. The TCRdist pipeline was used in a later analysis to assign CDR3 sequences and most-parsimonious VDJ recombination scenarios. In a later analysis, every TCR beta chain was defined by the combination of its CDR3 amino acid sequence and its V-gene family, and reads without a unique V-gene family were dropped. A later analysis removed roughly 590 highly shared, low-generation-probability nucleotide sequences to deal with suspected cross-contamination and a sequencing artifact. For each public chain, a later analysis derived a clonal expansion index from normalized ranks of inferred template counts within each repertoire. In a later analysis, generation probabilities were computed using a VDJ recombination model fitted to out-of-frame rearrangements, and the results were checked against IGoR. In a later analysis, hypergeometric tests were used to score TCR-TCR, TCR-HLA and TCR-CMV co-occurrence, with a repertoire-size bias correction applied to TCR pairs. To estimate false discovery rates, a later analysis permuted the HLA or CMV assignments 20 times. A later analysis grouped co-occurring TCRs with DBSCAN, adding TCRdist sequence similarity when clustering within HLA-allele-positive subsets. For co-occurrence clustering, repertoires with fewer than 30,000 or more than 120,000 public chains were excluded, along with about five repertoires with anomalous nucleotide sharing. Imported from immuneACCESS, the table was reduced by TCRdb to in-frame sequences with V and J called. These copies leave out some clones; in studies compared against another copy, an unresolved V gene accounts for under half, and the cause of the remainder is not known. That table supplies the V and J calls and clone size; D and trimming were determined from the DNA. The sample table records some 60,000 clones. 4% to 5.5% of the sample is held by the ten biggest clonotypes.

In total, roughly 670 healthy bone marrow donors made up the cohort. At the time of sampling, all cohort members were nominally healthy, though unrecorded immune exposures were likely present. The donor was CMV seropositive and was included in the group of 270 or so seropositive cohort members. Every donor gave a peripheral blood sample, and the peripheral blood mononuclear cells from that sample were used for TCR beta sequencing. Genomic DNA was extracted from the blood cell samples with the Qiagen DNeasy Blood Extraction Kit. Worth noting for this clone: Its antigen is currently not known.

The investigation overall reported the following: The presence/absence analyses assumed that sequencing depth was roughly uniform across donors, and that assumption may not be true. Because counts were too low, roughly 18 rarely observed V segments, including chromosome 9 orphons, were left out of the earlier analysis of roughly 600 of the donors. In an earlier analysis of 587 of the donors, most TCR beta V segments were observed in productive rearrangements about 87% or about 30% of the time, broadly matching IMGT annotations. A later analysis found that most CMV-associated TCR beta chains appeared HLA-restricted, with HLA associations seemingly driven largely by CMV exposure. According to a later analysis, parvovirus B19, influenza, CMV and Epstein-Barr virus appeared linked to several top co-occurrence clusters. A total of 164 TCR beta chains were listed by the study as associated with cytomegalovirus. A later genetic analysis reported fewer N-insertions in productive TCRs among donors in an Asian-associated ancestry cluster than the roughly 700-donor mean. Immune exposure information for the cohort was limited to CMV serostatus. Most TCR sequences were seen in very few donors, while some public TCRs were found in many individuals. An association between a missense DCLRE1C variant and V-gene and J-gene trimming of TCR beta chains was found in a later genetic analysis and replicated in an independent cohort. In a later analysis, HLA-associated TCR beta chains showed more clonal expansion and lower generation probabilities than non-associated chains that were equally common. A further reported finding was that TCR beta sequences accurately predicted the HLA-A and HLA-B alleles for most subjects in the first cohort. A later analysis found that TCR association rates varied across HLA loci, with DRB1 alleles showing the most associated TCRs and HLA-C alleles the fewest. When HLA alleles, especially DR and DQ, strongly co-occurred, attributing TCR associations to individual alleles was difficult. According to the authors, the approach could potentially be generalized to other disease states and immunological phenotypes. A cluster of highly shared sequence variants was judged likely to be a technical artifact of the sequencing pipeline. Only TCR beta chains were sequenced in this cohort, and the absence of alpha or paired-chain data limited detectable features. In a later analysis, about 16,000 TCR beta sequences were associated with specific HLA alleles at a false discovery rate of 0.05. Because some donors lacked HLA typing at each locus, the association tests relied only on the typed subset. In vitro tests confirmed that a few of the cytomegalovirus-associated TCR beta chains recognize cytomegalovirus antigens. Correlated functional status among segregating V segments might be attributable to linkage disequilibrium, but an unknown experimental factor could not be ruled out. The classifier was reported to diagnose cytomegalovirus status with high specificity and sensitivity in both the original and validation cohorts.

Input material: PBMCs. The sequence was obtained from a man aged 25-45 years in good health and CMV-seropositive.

The CDR3 reads CASRDTSYNEQFF. The sequenced DNA: TGTGCCAGCCGGGACACTTCCTACAATGAGCAGTTCTTC. The V and J segments used are TRBV7-9 and TRBJ2-1; perhaps TRBD1 is the D gene, with 6 bases matching. V sheds 8 bases and J sheds 1 base, leaving 9 bases between their ends. Taken from the germline V gene (reference sequence), the CDR1 and CDR2 loops are SEHNR and FQNEAQ. The CDR3 runs 13 residues from the cysteine to the phenylalanine. Just CDR3 DNA is preserved here, 39 bases in frame from base 1.